The subject of this entry is one TCR beta chain. Profiling relied on immunoSEQ multiplex PCR, and the TCRdb table lists in-frame clones only, not all of them. The table has about 170,000 clones, 79% seen once. This sample was taken from a study of blood T cell repertoires in COVID-19. This CDR3 is built from 14 residues. The V gene lost 8 bases and the J gene lost 2 bases, with 14 bases spanning the gap. Germline CDR1 reads SGHTA; CDR2 reads FQGNSA. The chain recombines TRBV7-2 with TRBJ2-3, with D tentatively TRBD2 (6 bases). The source of this sequence is a woman between 65 and 79 years old in a cohort exposed to, infected with or recovered from COVID-19 (not recorded which). Sequencing was done on a sample of PBMCs or T cells enriched from blood (not recorded which). For the CDR3, the DNA is TGTGCCAGCGGAGGGCAGGGACCCACAGATACGCAGTATTTT. It specifies CASGGQGPTDTQYF.